The clone carrying this T cell receptor (beta chain) was observed once. One end of the junction fails to match germline, which may point to a read error. This sample is part of a study of breast tumors, draining lymph nodes, adjacent tissues. The CDR3 sequence is 19 residues long. CDR1 ENHRY and CDR2 SYGVKD come from the germline V gene. The lymph nodes were axillary draining lymph nodes from breast cancer patients. TCRdb re-called the multiplex PCR reads with MiXCR, one entry per CDR3 protein. The sample shows around 250,000 distinct CDR3 sequences, around 35% of them seen only once. The TCR originated in a female donor with breast cancer. Some clones in this sample may be carry-over from other donors' samples. The rearrangement uses TRBV10-3 and TRBJ1-3; TRBD1 might be the D (5 bases). The source material was axillary lymph node tissue. CDR3 region: CASSYSISGHSRSGNTIYF. Here the CDR3 DNA reads TGTGCCAGCAGTTACTCGATCTCCGGACATTCCCGCTCTGGAAACACCATATATTTT.